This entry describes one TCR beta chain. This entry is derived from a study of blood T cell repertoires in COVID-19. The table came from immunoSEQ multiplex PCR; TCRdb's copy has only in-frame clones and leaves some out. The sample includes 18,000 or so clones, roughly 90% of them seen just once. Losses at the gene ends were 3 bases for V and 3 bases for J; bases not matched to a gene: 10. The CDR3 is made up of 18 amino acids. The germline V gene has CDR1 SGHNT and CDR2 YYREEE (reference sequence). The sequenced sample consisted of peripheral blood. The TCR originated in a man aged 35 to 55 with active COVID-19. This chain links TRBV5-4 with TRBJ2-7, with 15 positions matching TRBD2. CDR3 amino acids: CASSSGGLAGGHNYEQYF. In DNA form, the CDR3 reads TGTGCCAGCAGCTCGGGGGGACTAGCGGGAGGACATAACTACGAGCAGTACTTC.